The sequence of this T cell receptor (beta chain) was determined in a study of T-cell reconstitution after alpha-beta-depleted transplantation in children (dated by TCRdb to 2016 to 2017). The study in broad terms: The study quantitatively tracked T-cell immune reconstitution after TCRalphabeta/CD19-depleted allogeneic hematopoietic cell transplantation in children using TCR repertoire profiling.

The treatment or condition tag for this specimen amounts to: allogeneic hematopoietic cell transplantation with graft depleted of TCRalphabeta T cells and CD19 B cells. The transplant recipients were children given TCRalphabeta/CD19-depleted allogeneic hematopoietic cell grafts. Results and caveats for the whole study, not just this receptor: Over the following months the frequencies of hyperexpanded clones went down, and after one year T-cell counts and TCRbeta diversity were mostly credited to newly produced T cells. About two months after transplant, the apparently early recovery of alphabetaT-cell counts reportedly depended on just several hundred clones that had expanded rapidly and came from non-depleted graft cells. In some patients, the high TCRbeta diversity seen at day 60 was put down to recipient T cells and intrathymic progenitors that had survived conditioning.

Turning to this clonotype: The antigen it recognizes is unknown. Base-call qualities are not available, and no considerably larger clone is one nucleotide away.

Library prep was done by PCR. Sequencing took place on an Illumina HiSeq 2500. To normalize quantification of the TCRbeta repertoire, the TCR libraries were built with molecular barcoding that relied on unique molecular identifiers. TCRdb trimmed public reads at Q25 via fastp, called clones via MiXCR and kept in-frame beta chains. A single entry per CDR3 protein holds the most common genes and DNA from its merged rows. This sample is represented by hundreds of thousands of distinct CDR3 sequences; 23% of them were singletons. The ten largest account for 12% to 15% of the sample. Sequences were derived from PBMCs, mostly from graft donor cells, sampled 360 days after TCRalphabeta/CD19-depleted stem cell transplant. This clonotype was sampled from a boy younger than two who had a stem cell transplant for acute myeloid leukemia, so the T cells may come from the graft donor.

The CDR3 has the sequence CASSLAGQGKIYNEQFF. The nucleotides are TGCGCCAGCAGCTTGGCCGGACAGGGCAAAATATACAATGAGCAGTTCTTC. This sequence uses TRBV5-1 and TRBJ2-1; 8 middle bases align to TRBD1. The germline V end is reduced by 0 bases and the J end by 4 bases; junction bases left unmatched: 9. According to the germline V gene, CDR1 reads SGHRS and CDR2 reads YFSETQ. The CDR3 runs 17 residues from the cysteine to the phenylalanine. The DNA shown is the 51-base CDR3, in frame from base 1.